This T cell receptor (beta chain) was identified in a study of neoadjuvant nivolumab and ipilimumab in lung cancer. Profiled with immunoSEQ multiplex PCR; TCRdb holds only in-frame clones, not every one. Of 20,000 to 25,000 clones listed, less than 85% were seen once; the top ten hold under 25%. The CDR3 is 14 amino acids. Trimming shortened V by 1 base and J by 8 bases, and 15 bases separated the two germline ends. CDR1 and CDR2 (germline): SGHRS, YFSETQ. The receptor was derived from an adult with non-small cell lung cancer. The rearrangement joins TRBV5-1 to TRBJ1-1; D not certain. Sequencing used peripheral blood, obtained before neoadjuvant nivolumab, alone or with ipilimumab. The CDR3 DNA reads as TGCGCCAGCAGCTTGAAGGGCGGGTACCAAGAAGCTTTCTTT. Encoded protein: CASSLKGGYQEAFF.